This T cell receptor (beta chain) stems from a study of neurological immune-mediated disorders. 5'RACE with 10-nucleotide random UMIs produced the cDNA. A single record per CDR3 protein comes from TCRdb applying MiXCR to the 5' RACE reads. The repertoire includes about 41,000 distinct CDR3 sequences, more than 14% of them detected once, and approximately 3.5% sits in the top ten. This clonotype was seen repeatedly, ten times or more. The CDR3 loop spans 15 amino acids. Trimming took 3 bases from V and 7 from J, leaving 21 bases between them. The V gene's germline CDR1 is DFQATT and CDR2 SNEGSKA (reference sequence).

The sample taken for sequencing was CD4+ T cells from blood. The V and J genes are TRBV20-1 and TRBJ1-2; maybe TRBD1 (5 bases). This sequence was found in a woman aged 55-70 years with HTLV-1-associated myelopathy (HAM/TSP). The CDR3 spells CSASPRERRSGGYTF. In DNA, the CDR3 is TGCAGTGCTAGTCCCAGGGAGAGAAGATCTGGTGGCTACACCTTC.